This T cell receptor beta chain originates from a study of CD8+ T cells in alopecia areata. Looking at the study overall: Roughly 6-11-week-old female C3H/HeJ mice were grafted with skin from spontaneously alopecic approximately 6-13-month-old C3H/HeJ graft donors.

Extracted RNA was reverse transcribed into cDNA, the sequencing template. Only in-frame clones appear in the TCRdb table, and some are missing; sequencing was by immunoSEQ multiplex PCR. Singletons are absent from the sample, which has about 110,000 clones. This clone occurred many times. Its antigen is not identified. Germline and genes: mouse. The missing CDR3 end, 4 residues past where the read stops, is filled in from the germline J gene. Between the trimmed V and J ends, which lost 0 bases and 1 base, there was a span of 7 bases. This CDR3 is built from 15 residues. CDR1 NNHDY and CDR2 SYVADS come from the germline V gene. The study, taken as a whole, reports: Sequencing of scalp tissue also captures the resident alphabeta T cells of normal skin. Greater clonality was observed in lesional scalp samples, especially alopecia totalis/universalis, versus normal scalp. TCR sharing across patients was less clear than in mice, possibly HLA-related.

The clonotype was recovered from a C3H/HeJ mouse with alopecia areata. For this mouse line, the MHC haplotype is H2-k. The chain recombines TRBV13-3 with TRBJ2-2; D uncertain. The sample was lesional skin. The CDR3 reads CASSDDPLNTGQLYF. CDR3 DNA, as far as it was read: TGTGCCAGCAGTGATGATCCATTAAACACCGGG.